This T cell receptor (beta chain) came from a study of vaccination and CD4 T cells after COVID-19. This clonotype was counted only a few times. No antigen is known for it. Documented treatment: approximately 10-day PBMC culture with coronavirus spike peptide pools or control peptides (ViraFEST assay). CDR1 and CDR2 from the germline V gene are SGHTA and FQGNSA. V shed 3 bases and J shed 9 bases, with 18 bases lying between them. This CDR3 spans 15 amino acids. Oncomine TCR Beta short-read sequencing was applied to DNA from cultured CD4+ T cells. One entry per CDR3 protein results from TCRdb running MiXCR on the PCR reads. The data contain 7,500 to 10,000 distinct CDR3 sequences, approximately 24% of them singletons.

The receptor's source is a human donor who had recovered from COVID-19. V gene TRBV7-2 combines with J gene TRBJ2-1, with D possibly TRBD2 on 5 matching bases. The source material was CD4+ T cells from blood, cultured in vitro, sampled after SARS-CoV-2 vaccination. DNA of the CDR3: TGTGCCAGCAGCTTCTACGGGAACCACCTGACTGAGCAGTTCTTC. Translation: CASSFYGNHLTEQFF.